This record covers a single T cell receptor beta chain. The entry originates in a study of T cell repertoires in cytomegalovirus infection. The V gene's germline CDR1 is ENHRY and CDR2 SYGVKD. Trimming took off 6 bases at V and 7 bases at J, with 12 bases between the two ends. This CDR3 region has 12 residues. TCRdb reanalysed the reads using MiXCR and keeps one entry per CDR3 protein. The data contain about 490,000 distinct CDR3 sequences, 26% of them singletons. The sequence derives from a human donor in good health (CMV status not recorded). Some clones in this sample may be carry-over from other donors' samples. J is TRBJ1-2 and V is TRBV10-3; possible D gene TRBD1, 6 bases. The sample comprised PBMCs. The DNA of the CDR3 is TGTGCCATCAGGAATAACAGGGCTGGCTACACCTTC. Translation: CAIRNNRAGYTF.